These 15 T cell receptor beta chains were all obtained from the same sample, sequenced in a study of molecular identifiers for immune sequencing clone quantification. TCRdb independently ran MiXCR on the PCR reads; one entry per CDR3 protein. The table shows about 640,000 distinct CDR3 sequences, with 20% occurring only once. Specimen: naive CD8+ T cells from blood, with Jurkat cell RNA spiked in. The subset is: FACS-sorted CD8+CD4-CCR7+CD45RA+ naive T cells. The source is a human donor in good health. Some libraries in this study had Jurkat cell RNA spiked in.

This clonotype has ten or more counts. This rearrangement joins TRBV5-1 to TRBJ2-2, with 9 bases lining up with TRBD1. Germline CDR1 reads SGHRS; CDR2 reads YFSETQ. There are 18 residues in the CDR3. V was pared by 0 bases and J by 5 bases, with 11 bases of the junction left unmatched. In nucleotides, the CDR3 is TGCGCCAGCAGCTTGGGCTCCGGGACAGGGAAAACGACCGGGGAGCTGTTTTTT. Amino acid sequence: CASSLGSGTGKTTGELFF.

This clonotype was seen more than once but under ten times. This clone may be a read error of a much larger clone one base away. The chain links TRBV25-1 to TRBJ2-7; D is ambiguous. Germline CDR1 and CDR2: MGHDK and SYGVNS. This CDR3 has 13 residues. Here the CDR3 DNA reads TGTGCCAGCGGCCTGGACCGAACGCCCGAGCGGTACTTC. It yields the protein CASGLDRTPERYF.

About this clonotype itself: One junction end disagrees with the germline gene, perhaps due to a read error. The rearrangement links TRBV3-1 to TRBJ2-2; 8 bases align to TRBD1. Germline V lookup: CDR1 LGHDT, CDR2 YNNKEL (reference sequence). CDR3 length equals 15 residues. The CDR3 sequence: CASRQERQGSGELSF. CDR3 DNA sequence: TGTGCCAGCAGACAAGAACGACAGGGGTCCGGGGAGCTGTCTTTT.

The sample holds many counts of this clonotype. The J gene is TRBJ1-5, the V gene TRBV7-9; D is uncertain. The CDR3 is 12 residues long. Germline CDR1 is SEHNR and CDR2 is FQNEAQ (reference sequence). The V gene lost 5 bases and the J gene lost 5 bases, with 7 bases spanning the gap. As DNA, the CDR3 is TGTGCCAGCAGCGCCCTGGATCAGCCCCAGCATTTT. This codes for CASSALDQPQHF.

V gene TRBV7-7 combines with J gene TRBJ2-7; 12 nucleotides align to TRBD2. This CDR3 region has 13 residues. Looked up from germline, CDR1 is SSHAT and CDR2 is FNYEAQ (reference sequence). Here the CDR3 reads CASALAGGLEQYF. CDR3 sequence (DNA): TGTGCTAGCGCACTAGCGGGAGGTCTTGAGCAGTACTTC.

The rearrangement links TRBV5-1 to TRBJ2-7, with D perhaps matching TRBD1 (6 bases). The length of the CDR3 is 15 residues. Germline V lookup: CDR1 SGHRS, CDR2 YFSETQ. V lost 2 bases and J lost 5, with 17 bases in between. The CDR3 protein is CASSLIGQWGDEQYF. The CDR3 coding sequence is TGCGCCAGCAGCTTAATTGGACAGTGGGGTGACGAGCAGTACTTC.

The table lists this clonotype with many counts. CDR3 coding DNA: TGTGCCAGCAGTCCCCTAACGCCGAGCTCCTACAATGAGCAGTTCTTC. Translation gives CASSPLTPSSYNEQFF. J is TRBJ2-1 and V is TRBV27; D call uncertain. Germline CDR1 reads MNHEY; CDR2 reads SMNVEV (reference sequence). The CDR3 is made up of 16 amino acids. The V end lost 5 bases, the J end lost 0 bases, and 14 bases lay between the germline ends.

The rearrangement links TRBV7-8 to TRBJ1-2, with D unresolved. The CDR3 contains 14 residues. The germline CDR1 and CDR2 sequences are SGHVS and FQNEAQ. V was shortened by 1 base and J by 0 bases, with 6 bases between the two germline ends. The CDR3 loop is CASSLERANYGYTF. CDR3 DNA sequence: TGTGCCAGCAGCTTAGAACGGGCTAACTATGGCTACACCTTC. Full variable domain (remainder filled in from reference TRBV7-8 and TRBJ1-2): GAGVSQSPRYKVAKRGQDVALRCDPISGHVSLFWYQQALGQGPEFLTYFQNEAQLDKSGLPSDRFFAERPEGSVSTLKIQRTQQEDSAVYLCASSLERANYGYTFGSGTRLTVV.

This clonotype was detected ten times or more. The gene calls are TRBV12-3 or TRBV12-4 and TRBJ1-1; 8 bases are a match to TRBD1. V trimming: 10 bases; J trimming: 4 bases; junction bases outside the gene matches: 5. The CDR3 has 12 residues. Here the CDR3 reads CATGGHGTEAFF. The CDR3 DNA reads TGTGCCACAGGGGGCCACGGCACTGAAGCTTTCTTT.

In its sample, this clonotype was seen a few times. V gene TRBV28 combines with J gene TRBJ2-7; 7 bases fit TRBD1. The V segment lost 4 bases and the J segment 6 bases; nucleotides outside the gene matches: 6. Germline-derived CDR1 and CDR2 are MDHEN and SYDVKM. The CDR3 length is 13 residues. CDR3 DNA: TGTGCCAGCAGTTCACAGGGGACCCTCGAGCAGTACTTC. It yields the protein CASSSQGTLEQYF.

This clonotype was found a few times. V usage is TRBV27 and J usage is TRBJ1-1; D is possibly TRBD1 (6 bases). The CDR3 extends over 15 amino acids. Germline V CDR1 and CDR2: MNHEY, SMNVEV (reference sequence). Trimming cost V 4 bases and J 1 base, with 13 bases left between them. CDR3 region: CASSSRGAQNTEAFF. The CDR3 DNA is TGTGCCAGCAGTTCCCGGGGGGCTCAGAACACTGAAGCTTTCTTT.

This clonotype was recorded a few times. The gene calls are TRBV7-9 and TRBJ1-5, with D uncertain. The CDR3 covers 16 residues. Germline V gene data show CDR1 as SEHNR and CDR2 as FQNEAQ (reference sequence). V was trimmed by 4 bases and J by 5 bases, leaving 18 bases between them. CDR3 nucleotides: TGTGCCAGCAGCTCCCCGGCAGGTCAGGCGGATCAGCCCCAGCATTTT. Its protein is CASSSPAGQADQPQHF.

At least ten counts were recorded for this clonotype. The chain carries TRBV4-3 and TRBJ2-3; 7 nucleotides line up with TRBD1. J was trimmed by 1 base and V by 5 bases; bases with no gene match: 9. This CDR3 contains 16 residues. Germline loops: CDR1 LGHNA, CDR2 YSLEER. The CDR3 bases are TGCGCCAGCAGCAAAGGTGCCGGGACAGGCACAGATACGCAGTATTTT. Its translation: CASSKGAGTGTDTQYF.

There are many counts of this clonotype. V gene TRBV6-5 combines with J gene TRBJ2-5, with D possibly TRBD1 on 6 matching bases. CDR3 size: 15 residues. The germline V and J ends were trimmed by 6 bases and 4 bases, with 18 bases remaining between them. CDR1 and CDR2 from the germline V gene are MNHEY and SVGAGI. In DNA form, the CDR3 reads TGTGCCAGCAGCAGCCGGGACAATCGCGGAGAGACCCAGTACTTC. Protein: CASSSRDNRGETQYF.

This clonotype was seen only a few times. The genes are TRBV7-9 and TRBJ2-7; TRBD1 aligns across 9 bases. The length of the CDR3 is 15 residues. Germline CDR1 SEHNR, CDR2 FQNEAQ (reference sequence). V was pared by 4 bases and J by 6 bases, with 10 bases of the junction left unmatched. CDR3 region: CASSYVGTGSSEQYF. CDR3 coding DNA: TGTGCCAGCAGCTACGTCGGGACAGGGTCATCCGAGCAGTACTTC.